The 10 T cell receptor beta chains listed next were all sequenced from one sample in a study of T cell responses to AZD1222 COVID-19 vaccine. Clones were read by immunoSEQ multiplex PCR, and TCRdb kept only the in-frame ones, dropping some. The profile covers over 95,000 clones, with just under 90% appearing a single time and 12% taken by the ten largest. The sequenced sample was peripheral blood, obtained on day 0 of AZD1222 vaccination. Source of these receptors: an adult in good health.

The rearrangement uses TRBV6-1 and TRBJ1-4, with 7 bases identical to TRBD1. CDR1 MNHNS and CDR2 SASEGT come from the germline V gene. The CDR3 has 17 residues. With V trimmed by 2 bases and J by 8 bases, 14 bases remained unmatched. This CDR3 is CASSESGWDSGGEKLFF. In DNA, the CDR3 is TGTGCCAGCAGTGAATCAGGGTGGGACAGCGGGGGGGAAAAACTGTTTTTT.

This clone was counted between two and nine times. The V and J genes are TRBV11-3 and TRBJ2-2; D gene unclear. V was clipped by 4 bases and J by 1 base, with 4 bases between them. CDR3 length: 13 residues. Germline V gives CDR1 SGHNT, CDR2 YENEEA. The CDR3 nucleotides are TGTGCCAGCAGCTACGAGAACACCGGGGAGCTGTTTTTT. Translated, it gives CASSYENTGELFF.

This rearrangement joins TRBV4-3 to TRBJ2-1; 7 bases map to TRBD2. Germline-derived CDR1 and CDR2 are LGHNA and YSLEER. The trim removed 0 bases at V and 6 bases at J, leaving 20 bases unmatched. The CDR3 loop spans 20 amino acids. The CDR3 DNA reads as TGCGCCAGCAGCCAAGATTTGCGTAGTGGCGGGAGAATATTTGGCAATGAGCAGTTCTTC. Its protein product is CASSQDLRSGGRIFGNEQFF.

The chain uses TRBV20-1 and TRBJ2-7, with TRBD2 matching over 7 bases. The junction had 1 base not matched to a gene; V was cut back by 3 bases and J by 5 bases. Germline CDR1 is DFQATT and CDR2 is SNEGSKA (reference sequence). The CDR3 runs 11 residues. The CDR3 nucleotides read TGCAGTGCTAGGGGGGGGAACGAGCAGTACTTC. This translates into CSARGGNEQYF.

The chain is built from TRBV4-3 and TRBJ1-1; D may be TRBD1 (6 bases). The ends were cut back, 1 base at V and 5 bases at J, with 11 bases in the middle. This CDR3 contains 14 residues. Germline V gene sequence: CDR1 LGHNA, CDR2 YSLEER. The CDR3 sequence is CASSQARGWTEAFF. The DNA for the CDR3 is TGCGCCAGCAGCCAAGCCAGGGGTTGGACTGAAGCTTTCTTT.

The V call is TRBV15, the J call TRBJ1-5, with 11 bases identical to TRBD1. Germline CDR1 and CDR2: LNHNV and YYDKDF (reference sequence). V lost 2 bases to trimming and J lost 2 bases; unmatched junction nucleotides: 8. The CDR3 extends over 18 amino acids. CDR3 amino acids: CATSRLGQGANGNQPQHF. The CDR3 region has the DNA TGTGCCACCAGCAGATTAGGACAGGGGGCGAATGGCAATCAGCCCCAGCATTTT.

In the case of this clone: Sequence at one end of the junction differs from germline and may be a read error. The genes are TRBV27 and TRBJ1-1; the D gene is possibly TRBD1 (6 bases). CDR3 size: 14 residues. Germline-derived CDR1 and CDR2 are MNHEY and SMNVEV (reference sequence). CDR3 DNA sequence: TGTGCCAGCCGTTTAGGGACAATGAACACTGAAGCTTTCTTT. Translating gives CASRLGTMNTEAFF.

The chain uses TRBV28 and TRBJ1-3, with D possibly being TRBD1 (6 bases). The germline CDR1 and CDR2 sequences are MDHEN and SYDVKM. The ends were cut back, 2 bases at V and 5 bases at J, with 16 bases in the middle. The CDR3 is 16 residues long. For the CDR3, the DNA is TGTGCCAGCAGTTTACCGCTTAAGGGGGGCAGAAACACCATATATTTT. Amino acid sequence: CASSLPLKGGRNTIYF.

The V call is TRBV5-8, the J call TRBJ1-1; tentatively, D is TRBD1 (5 bases). The length of the CDR3 is 14 residues. Germline CDR1 reads SGHTS; CDR2 reads YDEGEE. Deletions cut 4 bases from V and 6 bases from J, with 16 bases between. CDR3 sequence reads: CASSRLQGSSEAFF. CDR3 bases: TGTGCCAGCAGCCGGTTGCAGGGCAGTTCTGAAGCTTTCTTT. The full variable domain, with the rest looked up from reference TRBV5-8 and TRBJ1-1, is EAGVTQSPTHLIKTRGQQATLRCSPISGHTSVYWYQQALGLGLQFLLWYDEGEERNRGNFPPRFSGRQFPNYSSELNVNALELEDSALYLCASSRLQGSSEAFFGQGTRLTVV.

This clone showed up just a few times. V usage is TRBV9 and J usage is TRBJ2-5; TRBD1 or TRBD2 may be the D gene (5 bases each). The CDR3 has 15 amino acids. Trimming removed 0 bases at V and 2 bases at J, with 11 bases between. Germline V lookup: CDR1 SGDLS, CDR2 YYNGEE. CDR3 DNA: TGTGCCAGCAGCGTAGTTGGGGGAGCTCAAGAGACCCAGTACTTC. Translating it yields CASSVVGGAQETQYF.